Below, 30 T cell receptor beta chains from the same sample are listed, as sequenced in a study of T-cell reconstitution after alpha-beta-depleted transplantation in children. Unique molecular identifiers were incorporated into the prepared TCRbeta library. MiXCR was run by TCRdb on the PCR reads, yielding one entry per CDR3 protein. The sample includes a few hundred thousand distinct CDR3 sequences, 15% to 20% of them seen just once. The sequencing here drew on PBMCs, mostly from graft donor cells, taken 360 days after TCRalphabeta/CD19-depleted stem cell transplant. Source of these receptors: a boy under two years old who had a stem cell transplant for Wiskott-Aldrich syndrome, so the T cells may come from the graft donor.

Only a few counts were recorded for this clonotype. The chain joins TRBV4-1 to TRBJ2-7, with TRBD1 as a possible D gene (5 bases). This CDR3 has 14 amino acids. Germline V gene lookup returns CDR1 MGHRA and CDR2 YSYEKL. V lost 1 base to trimming and J lost 7 bases, with 14 bases between them. The DNA for the CDR3 is TGCGCCAGCAGCCAAGCCCCCAGGGTTGATGAGCAGTACTTC. It yields the protein CASSQAPRVDEQYF.

The chain links TRBV6-2 or TRBV6-3 to TRBJ2-7; 9 bases line up with TRBD2. V lost 2 bases and J lost 4; bases outside the gene matches: 15. The germline gives CDR1 MNHEY, CDR2 SVGEGT. This CDR3 comprises 18 residues. CDR3 protein: CASSYTLESGRTVYEQYF. The CDR3, as DNA: TGTGCCAGCAGTTACACCCTAGAGAGCGGGAGGACCGTTTACGAGCAGTACTTC.

The chain joins TRBV4-3 to TRBJ2-1; a possible D gene is TRBD2 (5 bases). The CDR3 length is 16 residues. The germline gives CDR1 LGHNA, CDR2 YSLEER. V lost 1 base to trimming and J lost 0 bases, with 10 bases between them. CDR3 loop: CASSQGGLTSYNEQFF. CDR3 coding DNA: TGCGCCAGCAGCCAAGGTGGACTTACCTCCTACAATGAGCAGTTCTTC.

Comment on this clonotype: One junction end disagrees with the germline gene, perhaps due to a read error. The chain carries TRBV10-3 and TRBJ1-1; the D is unclear. The germline gives CDR1 ENHRY, CDR2 SYGVKD. This CDR3 region has 18 residues. The CDR3 spells CAISESRARVRDDTEVFF. The CDR3 bases are TGTGCCATCAGTGAGTCGAGAGCCCGGGTCCGGGATGACACTGAAGTTTTCTTT.

This clonotype occurred a few times. This chain links TRBV29-1 with TRBJ2-5; unclear D gene. This CDR3 region has 15 residues. Germline V gene sequence: CDR1 SQVTM, CDR2 ANQGSEA. The V end was cut by 1 base, the J end by 3 bases, with 15 bases between. The CDR3 DNA reads as TGCAGCGTTGAAGCCGGACGGCCCGTTAAAGAGACCCAGTACTTC. Translation gives CSVEAGRPVKETQYF.

This clonotype was found a few times. The chain recombines TRBV6-1 with TRBJ2-5, with 10 bases matching TRBD2. Germline lookup yields CDR1 MNHNS and CDR2 SASEGT. Unmatched junction bases numbered 8, after V lost 5 bases and J lost 2 bases. The CDR3 is 16 amino acids. The CDR3 region is CASSPLAGVYQETQYF. Written as DNA, the CDR3 is TGTGCCAGCAGTCCTCTAGCGGGGGTTTATCAAGAGACCCAGTACTTC.

The rearrangement joins TRBV12-3 or TRBV12-4 to TRBJ1-1; weak D call: TRBD1 (6 bases). V lost 4 bases, J lost 2 bases, and 11 bases lay in between. The CDR3 is made up of 14 amino acids. The CDR3 reads CASSYRDPNTEAFF. The CDR3 DNA is TGTGCCAGCAGTTACAGGGACCCTAACACTGAAGCTTTCTTT.

J is TRBJ1-2 and V is TRBV29-1; TRBD1 agrees at 8 bases. The V gene end was trimmed by 7 bases and the J gene end by 8 bases; junction bases not matched to a gene: 6. The germline V gene encodes CDR1 SQVTM and CDR2 ANQGSEA. The CDR3 length is 11 residues. CDR3 residues: CSGGQGGGYTF. CDR3 bases: TGCAGCGGTGGACAGGGCGGGGGCTACACCTTC.

The chain carries TRBV4-1 and TRBJ2-2; D may be TRBD1 (6 bases). V gave up 5 bases and J gave up 8 bases, with 21 bases separating them. Germline loops: CDR1 MGHRA, CDR2 YSYEKL. This CDR3 contains 16 residues. The CDR3 DNA is TGCGCCAGCAGCAGACTACAGGGCCGGGCAAGGGGGGAGCTGTTTTTT. Translated, it gives CASSRLQGRARGELFF.

This clonotype came up a few times. V usage is TRBV7-9 and J usage is TRBJ1-2, with D unresolved. The CDR3 loop spans 8 amino acids. V gave up 2 bases and J gave up 11 bases, with 0 bases separating them. Germline lookup yields CDR1 SEHNR and CDR2 FQNEAQ (reference sequence). The CDR3 DNA reads TGTGCCAGCAGCTTATACACCTTC. Amino acids: CASSLYTF. Variable domain in full (rest from reference TRBV7-9 and TRBJ1-2): DTGVSQNPRHKITKRGQNVTFRCDPISEHNRLYWYRQTLGQGPEFLTYFQNEAQLEKSRLLSDRFSAERPKGSFSTLEIQRTEQGDSAMYLCASSLYTFGSGTRLTVV.

CDR3 loop: CASSPPGTDQETQYF. CDR3 nucleotides: TGTGCCAGCAGTCCCCCCGGGACAGATCAAGAGACCCAGTACTTC. The V gene is TRBV12-3 or TRBV12-4, the J gene TRBJ2-5, with 7 bases matching TRBD1. There are 15 residues in the CDR3. Trimming cost V 5 bases and J 2 bases; bases outside gene matches: 8.

This clonotype was counted only a few times. The chain joins TRBV3-1 to TRBJ2-7; TRBD2 agrees at 8 bases. The germline V gene has CDR1 LGHDT and CDR2 YNNKEL (reference sequence). This CDR3 has 13 residues. With V trimmed by 4 bases and J by 11 bases, 10 bases remained unmatched. This chain's CDR3 is CASSRRGGSTEYF. In DNA, the CDR3 is TGTGCCAGCAGCCGACGGGGGGGCTCAACCGAGTACTTC.

This clonotype occurred a few times. This rearrangement joins TRBV12-3 or TRBV12-4 to TRBJ1-3; no clear D. V lost 3 bases and J 4 bases, leaving 7 bases between the germline ends. The CDR3 extends over 13 amino acids. In nucleotides, the CDR3 is TGTGCCAGCAGTTTTTGGCAGGGAAACACCATATATTTT. Translated, it gives CASSFWQGNTIYF.

This clonotype occurred a few times. V is TRBV3-1 and J is TRBJ2-1; a weak D match, TRBD2 (6 bases). Germline CDR1 LGHDT, CDR2 YNNKEL (reference sequence). This CDR3 is 16 amino acids long. The V and J ends lost 1 base and 3 bases respectively, with 13 bases between them. The CDR3 DNA follows: TGTGCCAGCAGCCAAGTGGCCAGGACTATCTACAATGAGCAGTTCTTC. Its protein is CASSQVARTIYNEQFF.

This clonotype came up a few times. The chain is built from TRBV2 and TRBJ2-3, with D possibly called TRBD1 or TRBD2 (5 bases each). The germline gives CDR1 SNHLY, CDR2 FYNNEI. Trimming stripped 4 bases from V and 2 bases from J, with 13 bases between. The CDR3 spans 15 residues. Here the CDR3 DNA reads TGTGCCAGCAGTGTAGGACTGGGGGTCACAGATACGCAGTATTTT. Protein sequence: CASSVGLGVTDTQYF. Together with reference TRBV2 and TRBJ2-3, the CDR3 gives the full variable domain: EPEVTQTPSHQVTQMGQEVILRCVPISNHLYFYWYRQILGQKVEFLVSFYNNEISEKSEIFDDQFSVERPDGSNFTLKIRSTKLEDSAMYFCASSVGLGVTDTQYFGPGTRLTVL.

The chain employs TRBV18 and TRBJ2-5; D might be TRBD1 (6 bases). This CDR3 comprises 15 residues. The germline gives CDR1 KGHSH, CDR2 LQKENI. Trimming cost V 5 bases and J 5 bases, with 18 bases left between them. The CDR3 nucleotides are TGTGCCAGCTCAACCAGGGGAAGAGCAATGGAGACCCAGTACTTC. Its protein is CASSTRGRAMETQYF.

This clonotype was found many times. This chain uses TRBV5-1 with TRBJ1-2; 10 bases fit TRBD1. The CDR3 has 14 amino acids. Germline assignment: CDR1 SGHRS and CDR2 YFSETQ. With 0 bases clipped from V and 4 bases from J, the junction kept 0 bases outside the gene matches. The CDR3 DNA sequence: TGCGCCAGCAGCTTGGGGACAGGGGGCTATGGCTACACCTTC. Its protein product is CASSLGTGGYGYTF.

This chain joins TRBV6-2 or TRBV6-3 and TRBJ1-2; D unresolved. This CDR3 has 15 residues. Germline V gene lookup returns CDR1 MNHEY and CDR2 SVGEGT. Trimming cost V 4 bases and J 4 bases, with 16 bases left between them. This chain's CDR3 is CASSSGLAHLYGYTF. Written as DNA, the CDR3 is TGTGCCAGCAGTTCAGGACTGGCACACCTCTATGGCTACACCTTC.

This clonotype was picked up a small number of times. J is TRBJ2-5 and V is TRBV7-9; either TRBD1 or TRBD2 may fit D (5 bases each). The length of the CDR3 is 16 residues. The germline V gene encodes CDR1 SEHNR and CDR2 FQNEAQ (reference sequence). Trimming shortened V by 0 bases and J by 1 base, and 12 bases separated the two germline ends. The CDR3 loop reads CASSLAGTPFQETQYF. The CDR3 DNA reads TGTGCCAGCAGCTTAGCCGGGACGCCCTTCCAAGAGACCCAGTACTTC.

This clonotype occurred many times. The chain joins TRBV20-1 to TRBJ2-7; unclear D gene. The ends were cut back, 3 bases at V and 4 bases at J, with 16 bases in the middle. CDR1 is DFQATT, CDR2 SNEGSKA, per germline (reference sequence). This CDR3 has 14 amino acids. In DNA form, the CDR3 reads TGCAGTGCTAGGACCTCTCTTCACTCGTACGAGCAGTACTTC. Encoded protein: CSARTSLHSYEQYF.

The V gene is TRBV24-1, the J gene TRBJ2-7; unclear D gene. The CDR3 spans 13 residues. Trimming left V 5 bases short and J 0 bases short, with 7 bases between. Germline assignment: CDR1 KGHDR and CDR2 SFDVKD. The chain's CDR3 is CATSGPGSYEQYF. Written as DNA, the CDR3 is TGTGCCACCAGTGGTCCGGGCTCCTACGAGCAGTACTTC.

This clonotype was seen only a few times. The chain uses TRBV5-1 and TRBJ2-2; 11 bases fit TRBD2. The trim removed 3 bases at V and 0 bases at J, leaving 4 bases unmatched. Germline CDR1 is SGHRS and CDR2 is YFSETQ. The CDR3 is 17 residues long. The CDR3 DNA reads as TGCGCCAGCAGCTCCACGACTAGCGGGACGAACACCGGGGAGCTGTTTTTT. This sequence encodes CASSSTTSGTNTGELFF.

This rearrangement joins TRBV29-1 to TRBJ1-1, with 8 bases lining up with TRBD1. This CDR3 is 14 amino acids long. V trimming: 6 bases; J trimming: 4 bases; junction bases outside the gene matches: 10. CDR1 and CDR2 (germline): SQVTM, ANQGSEA. The CDR3 region is CSVRRTGRSTEAFF. CDR3 nucleotides: TGCAGCGTCCGACGGACAGGGAGAAGCACTGAAGCTTTCTTT. Looking up the rest from reference TRBV29-1 and TRBJ1-1 gives the full variable domain: SAVISQKPSRDICQRGTSLTIQCQVDSQVTMMFWYRQQPGQSLTLIATANQGSEATYESGFVIDKFPISRPNLTFSTLTVSNMSPEDSSIYLCSVRRTGRSTEAFFGQGTRLTVV.

This clonotype was counted between two and nine times. The rearrangement links TRBV7-6 to TRBJ1-6; D ambiguous. V was cut by 5 bases and J by 6 bases, with 11 bases left in between. The CDR3 runs 14 residues. CDR1 SGHVS and CDR2 FNYEAQ come from the germline V gene. DNA for the CDR3: TGTGCCAGCAGCACTCGGGTCCTTAATTCACCCCTCCACTTT. This sequence encodes CASSTRVLNSPLHF.

The chain links TRBV10-2 to TRBJ2-1; D not certain. In germline, CDR1 is WSHSY, CDR2 SAAADI. The CDR3 has 18 residues. V lost 0 bases and J lost 8, with 23 bases in between. CDR3 sequence reads: CASSESGVWRFESHEQFF. The CDR3 DNA reads TGCGCCAGCAGTGAGTCGGGCGTCTGGCGATTTGAGTCCCATGAGCAGTTCTTC.

V and J are TRBV6-5 and TRBJ1-3; maybe TRBD1 (6 bases). The CDR3 loop spans 14 amino acids. Germline CDR1 MNHEY, CDR2 SVGAGI. V was clipped by 4 bases and J by 11 bases, with 18 bases between them. CDR3 residues: CASSSDRSRYAIYF. As DNA, the CDR3 is TGTGCCAGCAGTTCAGACAGGTCTCGGTATGCCATATATTTT.

This clonotype was counted only a few times. V gene TRBV24-1 combines with J gene TRBJ2-3, with 8 bases identical to TRBD2. The V gene end was trimmed by 2 bases and the J gene end by 2 bases; junction bases not matched to a gene: 5. Per the germline V gene, CDR1 is KGHDR and CDR2 is SFDVKD. The CDR3 runs to 16 residues. In DNA, the CDR3 is TGTGCCACCAGTGATTACGGACTAGCTTTCACAGATACGCAGTATTTT. This encodes CATSDYGLAFTDTQYF.

This clonotype was observed at least ten times. The rearrangement uses TRBV5-1 and TRBJ2-7, with D hard to call. The CDR3 extends over 12 amino acids. V was shortened by 4 bases and J by 6 bases, with 11 bases between the two germline ends. CDR1 and CDR2 (germline): SGHRS, YFSETQ. The CDR3 loop reads CASSVGSGEQYF. CDR3 sequence (DNA): TGCGCCAGCAGCGTTGGATCTGGCGAGCAGTACTTC. The full variable domain, with the rest looked up from reference TRBV5-1 and TRBJ2-7, is KAGVTQTPRYLIKTRGQQVTLSCSPISGHRSVSWYQQTPGQGLQFLFEYFSETQRNKGNFPGRFSGRQFSNSRSEMNVSTLELGDSALYLCASSVGSGEQYFGPGTRLTVT.

This clonotype has only a few counts. V is TRBV13 and J is TRBJ2-7, with 7 nucleotides matching TRBD1. The CDR3 sequence is 15 residues long. Germline CDR1 reads PRHDT; CDR2 reads FYEKMQ (reference sequence). J was trimmed by 2 bases and V by 1 base; bases with no gene match: 5. The CDR3 protein is CASSLDRDSPYEQYF. CDR3 DNA: TGTGCCAGCAGCTTAGACCGGGACAGCCCCTACGAGCAGTACTTC.

This clonotype was seen many times. This chain uses TRBV13 with TRBJ2-7; D perhaps matches TRBD2 (5 bases). Trimming cost V 3 bases and J 2 bases, with 14 bases left between them. The CDR3 length is 15 residues. Germline V gene lookup returns CDR1 PRHDT and CDR2 FYEKMQ (reference sequence). CDR3 DNA: TGTGCCAGCAGCTTCGGTGCGCCGGGGACCTACGAGCAGTACTTC. Its translation: CASSFGAPGTYEQYF.